Described below is a single TCR beta chain sequence and its context. This sample was taken from a study of blood T cell repertoires in COVID-19. TCRdb's copy holds only in-frame clones and misses some; the assay was immunoSEQ multiplex PCR. In the table there are some 320,000 clones, nearly 90% of which are singletons. The V gene lost 7 bases and the J gene lost 5 bases, with 8 bases spanning the gap. The CDR3 runs to 11 residues. Everyone who took part was roughly 18 to 89 years old, and they came from about two dozen US areas. The chain joins TRBV12-3 or TRBV12-4 to TRBJ2-5; D is undetermined. This sequence was found in a woman in her forties or fifties who had been exposed to COVID-19. The source material was PBMCs or T cells enriched from blood (not recorded which). The CDR3 nucleotides are TGTGCCAGCAAAGTGAGTGAGACCCAGTACTTC. Its translation: CASKVSETQYF.